This paragraph covers one T cell receptor beta chain sequence. The data are from a study of CD8 T cells in Susac syndrome. Study at large: The Susac syndrome patients were therapy-naive, on corticosteroids, or on intravenous immunoglobulin alone at blood draw.

Random hexamers served to reverse transcribe roughly 0.45 to 1 ug RNA. Each CDR3 protein gets one entry after TCRdb re-called the immunoSEQ multiplex PCR reads with MiXCR. The repertoire has approximately 150,000 distinct CDR3 sequences, roughly 95% of them found once; the top ten carry over 0.075%. TCR beta sequences were obtained from blood CD8+ and CD4+ T cells. FACS enriched CD8+ TEMRA cells, while bulk CD8+ and CD4+ were negatively isolated. Sequencing input: CD4+ T cells from PBMCs. This clonotype was obtained from a human donor with Susac syndrome.

CDR3 in DNA: TGCAGTGCCACCAAAGGGGGGAAAGAGACCCAGTACTTC. It translates to CSATKGGKETQYF. The chain uses TRBV20-1 and TRBJ2-5; D possibly matches TRBD1 or TRBD2 (6 bases each). Germline V gene data show CDR1 as DFQATT and CDR2 as SNEGSKA (reference sequence). CDR3 length equals 13 residues. V was shortened by 6 bases and J by 3 bases, with 14 bases between the two germline ends.